What follows are 16 T cell receptor beta chains derived from one specimen sequenced in a study of T cell repertoires in ileal Crohn's disease. The table came from immunoSEQ multiplex PCR; TCRdb's copy has only in-frame clones and leaves some out. The data hold more than 4,500 clones, with approximately 78% observed a single time. Sequencing input: ileal tissue. The receptors here all came from an adult with Crohn's disease.

Only one count was recorded for this clone. DNA for the CDR3: TGCGCCAGCAGCTTGGTTTCGGGACTAGCCAACACCGGGGAGCTGTTTTTT. Protein product: CASSLVSGLANTGELFF. V is TRBV5-1 and J is TRBJ2-2; TRBD2 aligns across 9 bases. Germline-derived CDR1 and CDR2 are SGHRS and YFSETQ. This CDR3 is built from 17 residues. V trimming: 0 bases; J trimming: 2 bases; junction bases outside the gene matches: 5.

The chain is built from TRBV9 and TRBJ2-3; 10 nucleotides line up with TRBD1. The CDR3 is 16 amino acids. Germline-derived CDR1 and CDR2 are SGDLS and YYNGEE. Trimming at V came to 2 bases and at J to 3 bases, leaving 6 bases not matched to a gene. CDR3 protein: CASSVQGTGETDTQYF. For the CDR3, the DNA is TGTGCCAGCAGCGTTCAGGGGACAGGGGAGACAGATACGCAGTATTTT.

This chain uses TRBV25-1 with TRBJ2-7; TRBD1 matches at 8 bases. With V trimmed by 7 bases and J by 2 bases, 7 bases remained unmatched. The CDR3 covers 14 residues. Germline loops: CDR1 MGHDK, CDR2 SYGVNS. The CDR3 here is CASIPGTGPYEQYF. CDR3 DNA sequence: TGTGCCAGCATACCCGGGACAGGACCCTACGAGCAGTACTTC.

In this sample, this clone turned up once. This rearrangement joins TRBV14 to TRBJ2-7; 10 nucleotides line up with TRBD1. Per the germline V gene, CDR1 is SGHDN and CDR2 is FVKESK. With V trimmed by 6 bases and J by 4 bases, 9 bases remained unmatched. The CDR3 consists of 15 residues. CDR3 sequence (DNA): TGTGCCAGCAGTCCTGGACAGGGGGATGCTTACGAGCAGTACTTC. As protein: CASSPGQGDAYEQYF. Using reference TRBV14 and TRBJ2-7 for the parts outside the CDR3, the full variable domain is EAGVTQFPSHSVIEKGQTVTLRCDPISGHDNLYWYRRVMGKEIKFLLHFVKESKQDESGMPNNRFLAERTGGTYSTLKVQPAELEDSGVYFCASSPGQGDAYEQYFGPGTRLTVT.

This chain joins TRBV5-1 and TRBJ1-2, with a weak D call TRBD1 (5 bases). This CDR3 comprises 14 residues. The germline V gene encodes CDR1 SGHRS and CDR2 YFSETQ. Trimming stripped 4 bases from V and 6 bases from J, with 16 bases between. CDR3 coding DNA: TGCGCCAGCAGCCTTTTTGGGGGGGAAGATGGCTACACCTTC. Protein sequence: CASSLFGGEDGYTF.

This chain uses TRBV28 with TRBJ1-1; possible D gene TRBD1, 5 bases. V was clipped by 7 bases and J by 0 bases, with 12 bases between them. The CDR3 runs 14 residues. In germline, CDR1 is MDHEN, CDR2 SYDVKM. CDR3 sequence reads: CASTGGWMNTEAFF. In DNA, the CDR3 is TGTGCCAGCACCGGGGGATGGATGAACACTGAAGCTTTCTTT.

This rearrangement joins TRBV6-1 to TRBJ2-3, with a possible D match to TRBD1 (6 bases). Per the germline V gene, CDR1 is MNHNS and CDR2 is SASEGT. This CDR3 contains 17 residues. Trimming took 2 bases from V and 5 from J, leaving 20 bases between them. The CDR3 spells CASSERGTLIRGDTQYF. CDR3 DNA: TGTGCCAGCAGTGAAAGGGGGACACTCATCCGGGGAGATACGCAGTATTTT.

This clone came up a few times. The chain joins TRBV7-8 to TRBJ2-1; 8 nucleotides match TRBD1. Germline V gene sequence: CDR1 SGHVS, CDR2 FQNEAQ. This CDR3 has 13 amino acids. Germline trimming cut 5 bases from V and 5 bases from J; bases unmatched to any gene: 2. CDR3 nucleotides: TGTGCCAGCAGCGTGACAGGGGACAATGAGCAGTTCTTC. This gives the protein CASSVTGDNEQFF.

The chain joins TRBV28 to TRBJ2-7; 8 bases line up with TRBD2. This CDR3 is built from 13 residues. V was clipped by 6 bases and J by 2 bases; unmatched bases: 3. In germline, CDR1 is MDHEN, CDR2 SYDVKM. The CDR3 coding sequence is TGTGCCAGCAGAGCCGGGAGGGCCTACGAGCAGTACTTC. Translating it yields CASRAGRAYEQYF.

This clone was seen more than once but under ten times. The chain links TRBV2 to TRBJ2-3, with a weak D call TRBD2 (6 bases). The V and J ends lost 4 bases and 6 bases respectively, with 11 bases between them. The CDR3 is 13 amino acids. Germline CDR1 and CDR2: SNHLY and FYNNEI. The CDR3 protein is CASSVGGADTQYF. In nucleotides, the CDR3 is TGTGCCAGCAGTGTAGGCGGGGCGGATACGCAGTATTTT.

This clone was picked up one time. The CDR3 coding sequence is TGTGCCAGCAGTCCAGGGTCAGCGTCAAAAGGCTACACCTTC. It is translated as CASSPGSASKGYTF. The chain couples TRBV7-2 to TRBJ1-2; possible D gene TRBD1, 5 bases. V dropped 6 bases and J dropped 8 bases, with 19 bases sitting between them. This CDR3 comprises 14 residues. From germline, CDR1 is SGHTA and CDR2 FQGNSA.

The chain employs TRBV19 and TRBJ1-1, with D possibly being TRBD1 (5 bases). This CDR3 spans 16 amino acids. V was cut by 3 bases and J by 0 bases, with 14 bases left in between. Per the germline V gene, CDR1 is LNHDA and CDR2 is SQIVND (reference sequence). For the CDR3, the DNA is TGTGCCAGTAGTATGTGGGGCGGGGCCCTGAACACTGAAGCTTTCTTT. Translation: CASSMWGGALNTEAFF.

The chain has TRBV29-1 and TRBJ1-1; weak D call: TRBD1 (6 bases). V dropped 7 bases and J dropped 7 bases, with 10 bases sitting between them. This CDR3 has 10 residues. Germline CDR1 reads SQVTM; CDR2 reads ANQGSEA. The CDR3 DNA reads as TGCAGCGGAGAGGGGGTTGAAGCTTTCTTT. Its translation: CSGEGVEAFF.

V gene TRBV9 combines with J gene TRBJ2-5; TRBD2 agrees at 8 bases. The CDR3 is 12 amino acids. Unmatched junction bases numbered 0, after V lost 4 bases and J lost 4 bases. Germline values: CDR1 SGDLS, CDR2 YYNGEE. In DNA, the CDR3 is TGTGCCAGCAGCAGCGGGGGAGAGACCCAGTACTTC. As protein: CASSSGGETQYF.

The gene calls are TRBV7-2 and TRBJ1-2; TRBD1 aligns across 7 bases. Trimming cost V 4 bases and J 10 bases; bases outside gene matches: 6. The germline V gene encodes CDR1 SGHTA and CDR2 FQGNSA. The CDR3 sequence is 12 residues long. The CDR3, as DNA: TGTGCCAGCAGCTGGGACAGAGAGGTCTACACCTTC. This codes for CASSWDREVYTF.

The rearrangement joins TRBV5-6 to TRBJ2-4; a weak D match, TRBD2 (5 bases). Germline CDR1 and CDR2: SGHDT and YYEEEE. Trimming left V 2 bases short and J 2 bases short, with 14 bases between. The CDR3 contains 16 residues. The CDR3, as DNA: TGTGCCAGCAGCTTACTAGGCGTCTCGTCCAAAAACATTCAGTACTTC. It is translated as CASSLLGVSSKNIQYF.